The 9 T cell receptor beta chains given below trace back to one sample, sequenced in a study of radiation and T cells in renal cell carcinoma. The protocol was immunoSEQ multiplex PCR, while the TCRdb copy is restricted to in-frame clones and leaves out a portion. The table records about 150,000 clones, about 88% of them present only once. The time point denotes: baseline pretreatment blood. Sample treatment: 15 Gy SBRT to primary tumor, nephrectomy 4 weeks later. The sequences come from blood, collected from a patient whose treatment included radiotherapy and nephrectomy. Receptors originate from a woman in her 70s with renal cell carcinoma.

The chain uses TRBV5-1 and TRBJ1-6; D gene ambiguous. CDR1 and CDR2 (germline): SGHRS, YFSETQ. The CDR3 has 14 amino acids. Trimming removed 4 bases from V and 5 bases from J, with 10 bases in between. This chain's CDR3 is CASSGEWNNSPLHF. The CDR3 region has the DNA TGCGCCAGCAGCGGGGAGTGGAATAATTCACCCCTCCACTTT.

This chain uses TRBV9 with TRBJ2-1; weak D call: TRBD2 (5 bases). The CDR3 length is 15 residues. The ends were cut back, 0 bases at V and 0 bases at J, with 7 bases in the middle. In germline, CDR1 is SGDLS, CDR2 YYNGEE. For the CDR3, the DNA is TGTGCCAGCAGCGTAGTGAGCGGCTCCTACAATGAGCAGTTCTTC. Its translation: CASSVVSGSYNEQFF.

The CDR3, as DNA: TGCGCCAGCAGCCAAGATTTGGAGGGGGGCCCCGGGGGGTACGAGCAGTACTTC. Amino acid sequence: CASSQDLEGGPGGYEQYF. The rearrangement links TRBV4-3 to TRBJ2-7, with D possibly matching TRBD2 (7 bases). Deletions cut 0 bases from V and 4 bases from J, with 22 bases between. This CDR3 spans 18 amino acids. Looked up from germline, CDR1 is LGHNA and CDR2 is YSLEER.

This chain connects TRBV4-3 to TRBJ1-2; D possibly corresponds to TRBD1 (6 bases). V was pared by 0 bases and J by 7 bases, with 9 bases between. The CDR3 is 13 residues long. Per germline, CDR1 LGHNA and CDR2 YSLEER. CDR3 coding DNA: TGCGCCAGCAGCCAAGAGTCAGGGGTTGGCTACACCTTC. Translating gives CASSQESGVGYTF.

On this clone itself: This sample includes further DNA sequences coding for the same CDR3. The V call is TRBV5-1, the J call TRBJ2-5, with 8 bases matching TRBD2. The CDR3 has 15 amino acids. CDR1 is SGHRS, CDR2 YFSETQ, per germline. With 2 bases clipped from V and 1 base from J, the junction kept 4 bases outside the gene matches. The CDR3 coding sequence is TGCGCCAGCAGCTTCAGCGGGGGCCCCCAAGAGACCCAGTACTTC. It yields the protein CASSFSGGPQETQYF.

A note on this clone: One end of the junction does not line up with germline, which may come from a read error. The gene calls are TRBV7-7 and TRBJ2-1; D is undetermined. CDR1 is SSHAT, CDR2 FNYEAQ, per germline (reference sequence). This CDR3 contains 12 residues. The CDR3 sequence is CASSLDNNEQFF. The DNA for the CDR3 is TGTGCTAGCAGCTTAGATAACAATGAGCAGTTCTTC. The whole variable domain, filled in from reference TRBV7-7 and TRBJ2-1, reads GAGVSQSPRYKVTKRGQDVTLRCDPISSHATLYWYQQALGQGPEFLTYFNYEAQPDKSGLPSDRFSAERPEGSISTLTIQRTEQRDSAMYRCASSLDNNEQFFGPGTRLTVL.

J is TRBJ1-1 and V is TRBV6-4; weak D call: TRBD1 (5 bases). The CDR3 length is 12 residues. Germline V gives CDR1 MRHNA, CDR2 SNTAGT. Trimming stripped 6 bases from V and 10 bases from J, with 15 bases between. This chain's CDR3 is CASSFQGRGAFF. DNA for the CDR3: TGTGCCAGCAGCTTTCAGGGTAGGGGAGCTTTCTTT.

The genes are TRBV7-2 and TRBJ2-5; maybe TRBD1 (5 bases). The CDR3 runs 13 residues. V dropped 3 bases and J dropped 6 bases, with 11 bases sitting between them. From germline, CDR1 is SGHTA and CDR2 FQGNSA. CDR3 sequence (DNA): TGTGCCAGCAGCTTTGCCCAGGGTCAGACCCAGTACTTC. Translated, it gives CASSFAQGQTQYF.

V is TRBV6-5 and J is TRBJ1-5; a weak D match, TRBD1 (6 bases). Germline CDR1 MNHEY, CDR2 SVGAGI. The CDR3 runs to 16 residues. Trimming removed 2 bases from V and 0 bases from J, with 11 bases in between. The CDR3 here is CASSYVQGPSNQPQHF. The CDR3 DNA reads as TGTGCCAGCAGTTACGTCCAGGGGCCTAGCAATCAGCCCCAGCATTTT.